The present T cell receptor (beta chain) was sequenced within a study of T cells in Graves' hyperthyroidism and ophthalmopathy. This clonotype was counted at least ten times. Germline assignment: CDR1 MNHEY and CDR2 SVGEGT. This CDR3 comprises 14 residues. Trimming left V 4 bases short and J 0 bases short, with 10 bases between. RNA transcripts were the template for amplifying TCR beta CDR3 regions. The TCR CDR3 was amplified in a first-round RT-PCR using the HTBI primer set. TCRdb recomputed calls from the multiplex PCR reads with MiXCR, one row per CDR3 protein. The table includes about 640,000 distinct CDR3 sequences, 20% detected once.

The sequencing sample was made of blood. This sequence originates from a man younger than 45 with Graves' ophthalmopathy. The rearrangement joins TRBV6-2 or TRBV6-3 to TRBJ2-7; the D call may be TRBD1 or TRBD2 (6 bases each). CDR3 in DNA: TGTGCCAGCAGTTCGCGGGACAACTCCTACGAGCAGTACTTC. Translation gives CASSSRDNSYEQYF.